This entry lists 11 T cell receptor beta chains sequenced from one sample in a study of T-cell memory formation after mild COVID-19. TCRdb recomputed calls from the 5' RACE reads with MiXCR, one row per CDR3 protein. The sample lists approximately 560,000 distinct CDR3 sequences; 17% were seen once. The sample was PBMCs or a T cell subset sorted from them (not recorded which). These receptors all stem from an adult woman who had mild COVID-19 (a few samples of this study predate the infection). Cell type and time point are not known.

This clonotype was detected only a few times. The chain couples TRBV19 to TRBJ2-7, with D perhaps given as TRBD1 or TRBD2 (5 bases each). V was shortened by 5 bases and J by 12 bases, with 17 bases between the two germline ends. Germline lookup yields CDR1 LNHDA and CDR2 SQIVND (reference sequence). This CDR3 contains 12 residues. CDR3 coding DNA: TGTGCCAGTAGTCTTTTCCGGGACGGGACGTACTTC. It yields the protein CASSLFRDGTYF.

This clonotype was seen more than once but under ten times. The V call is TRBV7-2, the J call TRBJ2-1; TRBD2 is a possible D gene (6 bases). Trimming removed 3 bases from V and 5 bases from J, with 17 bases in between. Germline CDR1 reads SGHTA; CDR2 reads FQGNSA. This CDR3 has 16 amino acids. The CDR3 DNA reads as TGTGCCAGCAGCTTTTGGGGAGGTCAGCCAAACAATGAGCAGTTCTTC. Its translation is CASSFWGGQPNNEQFF.

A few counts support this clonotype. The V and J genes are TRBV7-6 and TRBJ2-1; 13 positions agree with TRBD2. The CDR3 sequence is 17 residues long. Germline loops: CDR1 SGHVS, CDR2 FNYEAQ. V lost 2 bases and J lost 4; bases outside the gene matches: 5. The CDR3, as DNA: TGTGCCAGCAGCTTATCCACGGGACTAGCGGGGTACAATGAGCAGTTCTTC. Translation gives CASSLSTGLAGYNEQFF.

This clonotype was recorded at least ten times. The CDR3 region is CASSLTPSGTDTQYF. The CDR3 DNA reads TGTGCCAGCAGCTTAACACCTAGCGGGACAGATACGCAGTATTTT. The rearrangement links TRBV7-2 to TRBJ2-3, with 8 bases identical to TRBD2. V gave up 2 bases and J gave up 3 bases; unmatched junction bases: 4. The CDR3 is 15 residues long. Germline V gives CDR1 SGHTA, CDR2 FQGNSA.

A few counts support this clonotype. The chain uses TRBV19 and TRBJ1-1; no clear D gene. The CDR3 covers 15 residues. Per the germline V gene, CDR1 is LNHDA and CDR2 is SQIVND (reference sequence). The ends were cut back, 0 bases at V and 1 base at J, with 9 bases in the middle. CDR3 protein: CASSIDNGANTEAFF. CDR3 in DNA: TGTGCCAGTAGTATAGATAACGGAGCGAACACTGAAGCTTTCTTT.

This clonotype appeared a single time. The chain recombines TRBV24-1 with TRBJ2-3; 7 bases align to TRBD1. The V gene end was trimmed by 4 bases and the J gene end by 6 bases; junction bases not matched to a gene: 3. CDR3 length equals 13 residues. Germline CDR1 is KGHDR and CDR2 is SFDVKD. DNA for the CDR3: TGTGCCACCAGTGACCCGACAGGGGATACGCAGTATTTT. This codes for CATSDPTGDTQYF.

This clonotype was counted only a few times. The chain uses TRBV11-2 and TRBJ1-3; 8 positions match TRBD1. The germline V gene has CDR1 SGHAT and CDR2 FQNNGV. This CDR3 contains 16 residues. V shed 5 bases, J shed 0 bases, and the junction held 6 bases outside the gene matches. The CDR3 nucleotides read TGTGCCAGCAGCCTGGGACAGGCTGACTCTGGAAACACCATATATTTT. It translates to CASSLGQADSGNTIYF.

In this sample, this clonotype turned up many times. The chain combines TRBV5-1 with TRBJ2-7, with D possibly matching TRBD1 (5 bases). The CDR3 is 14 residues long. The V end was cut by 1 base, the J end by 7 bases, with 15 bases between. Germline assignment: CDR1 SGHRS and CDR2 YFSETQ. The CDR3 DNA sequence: TGCGCCAGCAGCTTGTCCAGGGCCGTCGGTGAGCAGTACTTC. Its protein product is CASSLSRAVGEQYF.

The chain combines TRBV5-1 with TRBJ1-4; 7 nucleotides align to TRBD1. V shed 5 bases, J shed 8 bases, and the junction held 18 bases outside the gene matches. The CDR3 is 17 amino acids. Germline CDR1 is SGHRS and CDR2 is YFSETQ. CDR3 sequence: CASRQGDSLTAREKLFF. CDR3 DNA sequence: TGCGCCAGCAGACAAGGGGACAGTCTTACCGCCAGAGAAAAACTGTTTTTT.

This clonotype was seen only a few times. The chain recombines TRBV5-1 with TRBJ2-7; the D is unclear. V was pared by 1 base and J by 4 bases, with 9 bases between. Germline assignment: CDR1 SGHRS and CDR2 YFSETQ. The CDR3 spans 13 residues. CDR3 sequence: CASSLRLDYEQYF. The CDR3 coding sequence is TGCGCCAGCAGCTTGAGATTAGATTACGAGCAGTACTTC.

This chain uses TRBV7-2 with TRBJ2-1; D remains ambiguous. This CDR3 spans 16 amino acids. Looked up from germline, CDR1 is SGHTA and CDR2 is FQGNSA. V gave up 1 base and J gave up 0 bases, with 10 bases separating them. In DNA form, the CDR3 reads TGTGCCAGCAGCTTAGAGTCGGGCAGCTCCTACAATGAGCAGTTCTTC. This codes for CASSLESGSSYNEQFF.